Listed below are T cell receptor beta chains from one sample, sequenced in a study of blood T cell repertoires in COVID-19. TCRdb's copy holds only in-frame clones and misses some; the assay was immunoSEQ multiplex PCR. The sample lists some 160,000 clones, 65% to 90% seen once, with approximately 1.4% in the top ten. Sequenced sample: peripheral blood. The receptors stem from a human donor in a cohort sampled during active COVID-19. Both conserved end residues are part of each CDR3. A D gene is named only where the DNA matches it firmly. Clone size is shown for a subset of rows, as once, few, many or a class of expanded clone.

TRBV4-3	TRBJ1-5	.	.	CASSQDTRQGKPQHF	TGCGCCAGCAGCCAAGATACACGGCAGGGGAAGCCCCAGCATTTT
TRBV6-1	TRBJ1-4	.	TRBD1	CASSGRGGQGNEKLFF	TGTGCCAGCAGTGGGAGGGGGGGACAGGGGAATGAAAAACTGTTTTTT
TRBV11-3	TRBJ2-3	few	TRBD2	CASSLGLADSDTQYF	TGTGCCAGCAGCTTAGGACTAGCCGACTCAGATACGCAGTATTTT
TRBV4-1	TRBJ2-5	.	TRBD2	CASSHSYREDGETQYF	TGCGCCAGCAGCCATTCCTACCGGGAGGACGGAGAGACCCAGTACTTC
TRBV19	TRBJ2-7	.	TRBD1	CASSRTGLSRYEQYF	TGTGCCAGCTCACGGACAGGGCTATCGAGATACGAGCAGTACTTC
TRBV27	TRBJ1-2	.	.	CASTPGIDYGYTF	TGTGCCAGCACCCCGGGGATCGACTATGGCTACACCTTC
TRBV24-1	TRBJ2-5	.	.	CATSDIDLYQETQYF	TGTGCCACCAGTGATATTGACTTGTACCAAGAGACCCAGTACTTC
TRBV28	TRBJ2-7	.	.	CASSSHQRVTYEQYF	TGTGCCAGCAGTTCCCACCAGCGGGTTACCTACGAGCAGTACTTC
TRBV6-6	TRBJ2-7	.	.	CASSYGGGESYEQYF	TGTGCCAGCAGTTATGGAGGCGGGGAGTCGTACGAGCAGTACTTC
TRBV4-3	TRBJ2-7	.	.	CASSQDRQVSSYEQYF	TGCGCCAGCAGCCAAGACCGGCAGGTTAGCTCCTACGAGCAGTACTTC
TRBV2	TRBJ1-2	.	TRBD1	CASSPLMTGGAHGYTF	TGTGCCAGCAGTCCCCTTATGACAGGGGGGGCGCATGGCTACACCTTC
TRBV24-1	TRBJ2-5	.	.	CATSDSPGYRVETQYF	TGTGCCACCAGTGATTCGCCGGGGTACCGTGTAGAGACCCAGTACTTC
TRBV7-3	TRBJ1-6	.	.	CASSLVSGSPLHF	TGTGCCAGCAGCTTAGTCTCGGGTTCACCCCTCCACTTT
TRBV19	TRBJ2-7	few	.	CATGSYEQYF	TGTGCCACGGGCTCCTACGAGCAGTACTTC
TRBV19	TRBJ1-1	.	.	CASSYPGLLNTEAFF	TGTGCCAGTAGTTACCCGGGACTGTTGAACACTGAAGCTTTCTTT
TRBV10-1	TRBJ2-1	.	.	CASSSGTMGNEQFF	TGCGCCAGCAGTTCGGGTACGATGGGCAATGAGCAGTTCTTC
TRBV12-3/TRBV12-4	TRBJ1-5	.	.	CASSVGQNQPQHF	TGTGCCAGCAGTGTCGGACAGAATCAGCCCCAGCATTTT
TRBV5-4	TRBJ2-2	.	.	CASSPRTADTGELFF	TGTGCCAGCAGCCCACGGACTGCCGACACCGGGGAGCTGTTTTTT
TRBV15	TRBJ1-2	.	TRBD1	CATRGQEISYGYTF	TGTGCCACCAGGGGACAGGAAATCAGCTATGGCTACACCTTC
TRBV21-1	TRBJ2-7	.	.	CASSKPEKRAGVPGSYEQYF	TGTGCCAGCAGCAAACCGGAAAAGCGCGCGGGAGTGCCCGGCTCCTACGAGCAGTACTTC
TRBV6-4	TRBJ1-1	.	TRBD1	CASSDSWTGRMNTEAFF	TGTGCCAGCAGTGACTCATGGACAGGGAGGATGAACACTGAAGCTTTCTTT
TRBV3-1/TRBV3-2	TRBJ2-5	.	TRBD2	CASSQDPGLAGGGETQYF	TGTGCCAGCAGCCAAGATCCGGGACTAGCGGGAGGGGGGGAGACCCAGTACTTC
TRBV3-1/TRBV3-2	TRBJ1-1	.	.	CASSPPVMTEKNTEAFF	TGTGCCAGCAGCCCCCCTGTCATGACAGAGAAGAACACTGAAGCTTTCTTT
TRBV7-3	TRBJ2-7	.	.	CASSPQGGPYEQYF	TGTGCCAGCAGCCCTCAGGGAGGCCCCTACGAGCAGTACTTC
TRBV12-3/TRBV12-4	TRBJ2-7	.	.	CASSTGPYEQYF	TGTGCCAGCAGTACAGGGCCTTACGAGCAGTACTTC
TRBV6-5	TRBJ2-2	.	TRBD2	CASSYRTSGAGELFF	TGTGCCAGCAGTTACAGGACTAGCGGTGCCGGGGAGCTGTTTTTT
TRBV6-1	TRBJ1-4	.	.	CASSEAWWRVFF	TGTGCCAGCAGTGAAGCCTGGTGGCGGGTGTTTTTT
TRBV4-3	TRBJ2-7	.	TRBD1	CASSRGQGAYEQYF	TGCGCCAGCAGCCGAGGACAGGGGGCCTACGAGCAGTACTTC
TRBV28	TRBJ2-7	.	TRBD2	CASSSPTSGRHYEQYF	TGTGCCAGCAGTTCCCCGACTAGCGGGCGACACTACGAGCAGTACTTC
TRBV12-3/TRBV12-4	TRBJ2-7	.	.	CASSFEGFYEQYF	TGTGCCAGCAGTTTTGAGGGTTTTTACGAGCAGTACTTC
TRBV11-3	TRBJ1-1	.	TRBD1	CASSSRTGKGNTEAFF	TGTGCCAGCAGCTCCCGGACAGGGAAAGGGAACACTGAAGCTTTCTTT
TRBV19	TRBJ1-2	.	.	CASSLSSFDRSNYGYTF	TGTGCCAGTAGTCTCTCCTCTTTCGACAGATCTAACTATGGCTACACCTTC
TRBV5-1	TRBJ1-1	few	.	CASSLVRQSGTEAFF	TGCGCCAGCAGCTTGGTTCGGCAATCGGGTACTGAAGCTTTCTTT
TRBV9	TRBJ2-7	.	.	CASSVDDYPYEQYF	TGTGCCAGCAGCGTAGACGACTACCCCTACGAGCAGTACTTC
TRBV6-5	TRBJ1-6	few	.	CASSYSYSSYNSPLHF	TGTGCCAGCAGTTACTCGTACAGCTCCTATAATTCACCCCTCCACTTT
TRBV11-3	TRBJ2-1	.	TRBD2	CASSLDGLAGGPDNEQFF	TGTGCCAGCAGCTTAGATGGGCTAGCGGGAGGGCCCGACAATGAGCAGTTCTTC
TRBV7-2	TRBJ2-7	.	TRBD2	CASSLTSGTYEQYF	TGTGCCAGCAGCTTAACTAGCGGGACCTACGAGCAGTACTTC
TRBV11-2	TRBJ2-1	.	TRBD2	CASRAPGLALSSYNEQFF	TGTGCCAGCAGGGCACCGGGACTAGCGTTGAGCTCCTACAATGAGCAGTTCTTC
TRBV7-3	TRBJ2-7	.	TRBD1	CASSLTSMTGGVRYEQYF	TGTGCCAGCAGCTTAACGTCGATGACAGGGGGGGTACGCTACGAGCAGTACTTC
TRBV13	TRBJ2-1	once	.	CASSLVADRRGNEQFF	TGTGCCAGCAGCTTAGTTGCGGACAGGAGGGGCAATGAGCAGTTCTTC